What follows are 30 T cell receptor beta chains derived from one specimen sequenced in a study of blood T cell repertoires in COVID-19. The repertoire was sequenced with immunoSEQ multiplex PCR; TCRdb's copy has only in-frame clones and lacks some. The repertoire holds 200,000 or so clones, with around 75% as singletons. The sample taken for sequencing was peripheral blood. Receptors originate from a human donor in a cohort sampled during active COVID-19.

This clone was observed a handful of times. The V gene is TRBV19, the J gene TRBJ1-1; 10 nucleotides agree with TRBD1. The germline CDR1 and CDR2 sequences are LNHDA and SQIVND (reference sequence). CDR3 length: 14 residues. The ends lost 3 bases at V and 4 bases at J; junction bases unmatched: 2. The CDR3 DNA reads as TGTGCCAGTAGTATCGGGACAGGGGCCACTGAAGCTTTCTTT. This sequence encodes CASSIGTGATEAFF.

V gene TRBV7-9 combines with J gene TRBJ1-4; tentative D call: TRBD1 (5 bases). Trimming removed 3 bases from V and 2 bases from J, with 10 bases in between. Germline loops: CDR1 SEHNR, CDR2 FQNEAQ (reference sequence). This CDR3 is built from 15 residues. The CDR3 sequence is CASSLWGRTNEKLFF. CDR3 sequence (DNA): TGTGCCAGCAGCTTGTGGGGGAGGACTAATGAAAAACTGTTTTTT.

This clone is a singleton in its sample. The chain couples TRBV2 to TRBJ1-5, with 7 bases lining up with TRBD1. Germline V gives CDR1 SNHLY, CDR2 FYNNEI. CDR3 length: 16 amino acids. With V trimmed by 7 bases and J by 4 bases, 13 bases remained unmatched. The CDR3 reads CASILDRASRNQPQHF. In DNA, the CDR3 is TGTGCCAGCATCTTAGACAGGGCCTCTAGAAATCAGCCCCAGCATTTT.

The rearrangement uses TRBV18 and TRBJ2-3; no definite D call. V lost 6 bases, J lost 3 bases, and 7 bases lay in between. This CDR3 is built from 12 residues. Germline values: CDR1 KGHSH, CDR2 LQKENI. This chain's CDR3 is CASSHGTDTQYF. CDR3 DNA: TGTGCCAGCTCCCACGGGACAGATACGCAGTATTTT.

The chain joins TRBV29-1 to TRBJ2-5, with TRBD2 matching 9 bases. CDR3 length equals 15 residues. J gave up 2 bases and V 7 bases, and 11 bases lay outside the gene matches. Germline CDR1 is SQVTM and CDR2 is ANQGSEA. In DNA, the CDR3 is TGCAGCGCAGGGGGACTAGCAGCAATTCAAGAGACCCAGTACTTC. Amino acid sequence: CSAGGLAAIQETQYF.

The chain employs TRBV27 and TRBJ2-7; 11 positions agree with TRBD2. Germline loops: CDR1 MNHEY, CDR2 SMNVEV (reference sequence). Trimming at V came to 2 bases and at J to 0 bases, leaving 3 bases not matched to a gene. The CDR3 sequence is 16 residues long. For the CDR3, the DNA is TGTGCCAGCAGTTTAGTCGGGACTAGCGGCTCCTACGAGCAGTACTTC. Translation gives CASSLVGTSGSYEQYF.

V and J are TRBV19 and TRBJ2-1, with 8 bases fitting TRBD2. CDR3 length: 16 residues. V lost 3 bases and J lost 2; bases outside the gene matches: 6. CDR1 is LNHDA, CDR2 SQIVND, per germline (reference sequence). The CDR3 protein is CASSITGGRTYNEQFF. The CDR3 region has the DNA TGTGCCAGTAGTATCACCGGCGGGAGGACCTACAATGAGCAGTTCTTC.

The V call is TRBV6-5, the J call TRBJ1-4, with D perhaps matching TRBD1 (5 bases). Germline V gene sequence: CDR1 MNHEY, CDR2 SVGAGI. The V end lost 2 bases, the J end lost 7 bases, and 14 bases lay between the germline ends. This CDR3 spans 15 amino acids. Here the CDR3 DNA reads TGTGCCAGCAGTTACGTCGGGCAGGGTTCTGAAAAACTGTTTTTT. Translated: CASSYVGQGSEKLFF.

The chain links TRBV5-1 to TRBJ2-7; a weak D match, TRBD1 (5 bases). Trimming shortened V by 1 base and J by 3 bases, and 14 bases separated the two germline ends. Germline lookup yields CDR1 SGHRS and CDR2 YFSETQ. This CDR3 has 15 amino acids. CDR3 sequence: CASSLMQGIFYEQYF. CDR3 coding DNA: TGCGCCAGCAGCTTGATGCAGGGAATTTTCTACGAGCAGTACTTC.

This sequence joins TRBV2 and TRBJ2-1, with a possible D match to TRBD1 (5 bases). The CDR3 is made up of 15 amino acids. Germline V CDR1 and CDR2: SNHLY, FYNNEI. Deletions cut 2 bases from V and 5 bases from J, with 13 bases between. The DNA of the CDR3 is TGTGCCAGCAGTGAAACGGACATAACCCACAATGAGCAGTTCTTC. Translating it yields CASSETDITHNEQFF.

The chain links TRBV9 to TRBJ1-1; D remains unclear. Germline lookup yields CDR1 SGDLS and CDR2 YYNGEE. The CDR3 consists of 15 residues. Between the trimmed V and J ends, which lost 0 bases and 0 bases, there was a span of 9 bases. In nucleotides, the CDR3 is TGTGCCAGCAGCGTAGCGTGGCACATGAACACTGAAGCTTTCTTT. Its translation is CASSVAWHMNTEAFF.

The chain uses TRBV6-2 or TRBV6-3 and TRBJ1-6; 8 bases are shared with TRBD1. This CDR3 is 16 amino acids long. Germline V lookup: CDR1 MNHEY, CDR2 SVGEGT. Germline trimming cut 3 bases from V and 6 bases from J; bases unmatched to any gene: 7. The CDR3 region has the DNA TGTGCCAGCAGTTATCGACAGGGGATCTCTAATTCACCCCTCCACTTT. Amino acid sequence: CASSYRQGISNSPLHF.

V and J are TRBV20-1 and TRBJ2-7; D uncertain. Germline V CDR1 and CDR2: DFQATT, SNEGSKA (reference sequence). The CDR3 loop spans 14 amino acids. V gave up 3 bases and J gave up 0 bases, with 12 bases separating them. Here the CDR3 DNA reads TGCAGTGCTAGTTGGCAGGATGACTCCTACGAGCAGTACTTC. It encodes CSASWQDDSYEQYF.

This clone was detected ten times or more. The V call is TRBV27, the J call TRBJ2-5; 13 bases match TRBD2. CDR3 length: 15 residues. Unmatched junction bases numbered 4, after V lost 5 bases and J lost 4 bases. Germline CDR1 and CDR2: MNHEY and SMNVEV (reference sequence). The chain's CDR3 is CASSTTSGRGETQYF. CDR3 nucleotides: TGTGCCAGCAGTACCACTAGCGGGAGGGGAGAGACCCAGTACTTC.

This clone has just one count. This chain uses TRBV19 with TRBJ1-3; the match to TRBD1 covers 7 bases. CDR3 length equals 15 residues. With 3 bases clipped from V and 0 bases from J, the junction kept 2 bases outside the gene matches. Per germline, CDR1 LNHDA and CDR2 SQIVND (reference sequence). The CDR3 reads CASSMRTGSGNTIYF. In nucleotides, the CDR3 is TGTGCCAGTAGTATGCGGACAGGCTCTGGAAACACCATATATTTT.

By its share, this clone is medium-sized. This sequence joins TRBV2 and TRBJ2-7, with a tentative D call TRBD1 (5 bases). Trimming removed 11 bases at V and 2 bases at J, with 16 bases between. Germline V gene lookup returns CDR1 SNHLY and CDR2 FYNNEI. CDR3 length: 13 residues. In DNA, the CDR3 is TGTGCCTTAACTCGACAGACTGCCTACGAGCAGTACTTC. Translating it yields CALTRQTAYEQYF.

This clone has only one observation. In DNA form, the CDR3 reads TGTGCCTGGAGTGTGGCCCTAGCGGGGGGGTTGGGGACCCAGTACTTC. It specifies CAWSVALAGGLGTQYF. The chain links TRBV30 to TRBJ2-5; TRBD2 matches 12 bases. This CDR3 contains 16 residues. CDR1 is GTSNPN, CDR2 SVGIG, per germline (reference sequence). V dropped 0 bases and J dropped 7; count of bases not matched to a gene: 9.

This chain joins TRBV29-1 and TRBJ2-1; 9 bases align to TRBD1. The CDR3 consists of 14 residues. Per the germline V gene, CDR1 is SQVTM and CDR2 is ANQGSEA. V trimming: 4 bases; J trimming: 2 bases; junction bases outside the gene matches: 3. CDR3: CSVGGTGTYNEQFF. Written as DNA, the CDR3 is TGCAGCGTTGGTGGGACAGGGACCTACAATGAGCAGTTCTTC.

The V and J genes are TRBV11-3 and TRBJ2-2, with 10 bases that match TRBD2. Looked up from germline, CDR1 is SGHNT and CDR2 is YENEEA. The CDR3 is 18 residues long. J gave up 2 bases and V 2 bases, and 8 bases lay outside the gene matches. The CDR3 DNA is TGTGCCAGCAGCTTACACAGGCTAGCGGGAGCAAACACCGGGGAGCTGTTTTTT. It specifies CASSLHRLAGANTGELFF.

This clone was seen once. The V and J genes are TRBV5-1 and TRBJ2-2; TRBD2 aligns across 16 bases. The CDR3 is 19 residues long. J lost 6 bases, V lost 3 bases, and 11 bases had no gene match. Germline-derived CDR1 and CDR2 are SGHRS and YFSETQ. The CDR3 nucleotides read TGCGCCAGCAGCTCCACCGGGACTAGCGGGAGGGGAGTAGCCGGGGAGCTGTTTTTT. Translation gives CASSSTGTSGRGVAGELFF. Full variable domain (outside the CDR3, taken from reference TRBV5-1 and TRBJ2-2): KAGVTQTPRYLIKTRGQQVTLSCSPISGHRSVSWYQQTPGQGLQFLFEYFSETQRNKGNFPGRFSGRQFSNSRSEMNVSTLELGDSALYLCASSSTGTSGRGVAGELFFGEGSRLTVL.

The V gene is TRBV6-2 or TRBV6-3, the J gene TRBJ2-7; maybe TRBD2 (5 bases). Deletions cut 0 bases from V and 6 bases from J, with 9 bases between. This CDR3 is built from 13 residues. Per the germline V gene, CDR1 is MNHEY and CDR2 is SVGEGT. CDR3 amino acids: CASSYSNGVEQYF. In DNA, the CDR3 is TGTGCCAGCAGTTACTCGAACGGGGTCGAGCAGTACTTC.

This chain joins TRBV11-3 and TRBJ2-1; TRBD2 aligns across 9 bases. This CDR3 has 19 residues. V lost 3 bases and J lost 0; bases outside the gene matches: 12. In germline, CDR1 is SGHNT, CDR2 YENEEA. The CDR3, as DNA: TGTGCCAGCAGCTTTTCTTCTCTGGCGGGAGGGTTCTCCTACAATGAGCAGTTCTTC. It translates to CASSFSSLAGGFSYNEQFF. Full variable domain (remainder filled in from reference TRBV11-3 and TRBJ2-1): EAGVVQSPRYKIIEKKQPVAFWCNPISGHNTLYWYLQNLGQGPELLIRYENEEAVDDSQLPKDRFSAERLKGVDSTLKIQPAELGDSAVYLCASSFSSLAGGFSYNEQFFGPGTRLTVL.

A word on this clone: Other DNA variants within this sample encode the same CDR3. The CDR3, as DNA: TGTGCCAGCTCACCAGACAGGGGGCCTGGAAACACCATATATTTT. This gives the protein CASSPDRGPGNTIYF. The V and J genes are TRBV18 and TRBJ1-3, with 10 bases aligning to TRBD1. J lost 2 bases, V lost 2 bases, and 0 bases had no gene match. The V gene's germline CDR1 is KGHSH and CDR2 LQKENI. The CDR3 length is 15 residues.

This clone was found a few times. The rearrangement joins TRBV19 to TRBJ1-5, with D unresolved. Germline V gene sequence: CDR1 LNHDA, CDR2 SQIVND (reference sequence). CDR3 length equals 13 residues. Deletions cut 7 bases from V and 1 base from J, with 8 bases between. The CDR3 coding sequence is TGTGCCAGTACAGGAAGAAGCAATCAGCCCCAGCATTTT. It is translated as CASTGRSNQPQHF.

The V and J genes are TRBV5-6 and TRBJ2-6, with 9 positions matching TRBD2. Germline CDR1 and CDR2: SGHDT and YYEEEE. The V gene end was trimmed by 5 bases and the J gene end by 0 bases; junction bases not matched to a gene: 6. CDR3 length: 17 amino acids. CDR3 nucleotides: TGTGCCAGCAGACGAGCGGGAGGTAACTCTGGGGCCAACGTCCTGACTTTC. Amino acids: CASRRAGGNSGANVLTF.

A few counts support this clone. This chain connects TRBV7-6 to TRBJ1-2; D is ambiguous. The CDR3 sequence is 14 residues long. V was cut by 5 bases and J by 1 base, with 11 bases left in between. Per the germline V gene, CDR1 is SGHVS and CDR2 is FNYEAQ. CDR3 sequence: CASSPGGNNYGYTF. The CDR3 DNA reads TGTGCCAGCAGCCCCGGTGGTAATAACTATGGCTACACCTTC.

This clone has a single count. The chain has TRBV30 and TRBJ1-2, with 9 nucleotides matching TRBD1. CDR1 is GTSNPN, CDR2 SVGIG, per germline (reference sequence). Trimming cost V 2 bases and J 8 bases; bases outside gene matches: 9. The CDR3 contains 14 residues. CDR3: CAWSLSRQGGGYTF. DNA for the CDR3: TGTGCCTGGAGTTTGTCCCGACAGGGGGGAGGCTACACCTTC.

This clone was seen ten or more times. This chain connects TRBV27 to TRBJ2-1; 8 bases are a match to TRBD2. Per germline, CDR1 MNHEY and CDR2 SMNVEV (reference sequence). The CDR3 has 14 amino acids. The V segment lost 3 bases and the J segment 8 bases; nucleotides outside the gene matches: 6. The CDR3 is CASSLGSGIDEQFF. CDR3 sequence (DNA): TGTGCCAGCAGTTTGGGTAGCGGGATCGATGAGCAGTTCTTC.

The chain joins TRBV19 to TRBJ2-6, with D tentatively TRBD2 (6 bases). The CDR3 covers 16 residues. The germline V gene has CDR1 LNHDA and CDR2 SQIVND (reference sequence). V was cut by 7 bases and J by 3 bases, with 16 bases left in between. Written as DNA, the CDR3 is TGTGCCAGTATCGGGGGTGAGGGAAGTGGGGCCAACGTCCTGACTTTC. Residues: CASIGGEGSGANVLTF.

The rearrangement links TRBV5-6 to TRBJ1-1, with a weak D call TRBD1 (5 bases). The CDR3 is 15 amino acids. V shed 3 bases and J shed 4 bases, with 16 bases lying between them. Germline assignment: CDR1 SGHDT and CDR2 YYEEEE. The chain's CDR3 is CASSSFRGVATEAFF. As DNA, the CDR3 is TGTGCCAGCAGCTCCTTCCGGGGGGTGGCCACTGAAGCTTTCTTT.